These T cell receptor beta chains were read from a single sample in a study of blood T cell repertoires in COVID-19. The table came from immunoSEQ multiplex PCR; TCRdb's copy has only in-frame clones and leaves some out. Of over 100,000 clones listed, 84% are singletons. What was sequenced was peripheral blood. The receptors come from a woman between 55 and 75 years old with acute or convalescent COVID-19. Both conserved end residues are part of each CDR3. The order of the fields is D gene, clone size, J gene, V gene, CDR3 protein, CDR3 DNA. A D gene is named only where the DNA matches it firmly. Expanded clones are given a class, and other clones once, few, many or no size at all.

>.|.|TRBJ1-1|TRBV2
CASSERWGAAAFF
TGTGCCAGCAGTGAAAGGTGGGGCGCGGCGGCTTTCTTT
>.|.|TRBJ2-3|TRBV6-4
CASSDFQGPGNTQYF
TGTGCCAGCAGTGACTTCCAGGGGCCGGGGAATACGCAGTATTTT
>.|.|TRBJ2-3|TRBV19
CASSVGGAGGSDTQYF
TGTGCCAGTAGTGTCGGGGGAGCGGGCGGTTCAGATACGCAGTATTTT
>TRBD1|.|TRBJ1-1|TRBV2
CASKDRAAFF
TGTGCCAGCAAGGACAGGGCGGCTTTCTTT
>TRBD1|many|TRBJ2-5|TRBV3-1/TRBV3-2
CASSLSGGTGEPQTQYF
TGTGCCAGCAGCCTATCCGGAGGGACAGGGGAGCCTCAGACCCAGTACTTC
>TRBD1|.|TRBJ1-2|TRBV7-2
CASSLNRGNGYTF
TGTGCCAGCAGCTTAAACAGGGGTAACGGCTACACCTTC
>.|.|TRBJ1-5|TRBV5-6
CASSFSTGMVNQPQHF
TGTGCCAGCAGCTTTTCAACAGGGATGGTCAATCAGCCCCAGCATTTT
>.|.|TRBJ2-1|TRBV24-1
CATSSASTVGAQFF
TGTGCCACCAGTTCGGCCAGTACTGTGGGGGCCCAGTTCTTC
>.|.|TRBJ1-5|TRBV10-3
CAISESLYSNQPQHF
TGTGCCATCAGTGAGTCCCTCTATAGCAATCAGCCCCAGCATTTT
>TRBD2|.|TRBJ2-1|TRBV27
CASSLRGIASYNEQFF
TGTGCCAGCAGTTTGCGGGGGATCGCCTCCTACAATGAGCAGTTCTTC
>.|.|TRBJ1-2|TRBV5-5
CASSPGGLNYGYTF
TGTGCCAGCAGCCCCGGGGGTCTTAACTATGGCTACACCTTC
>.|.|TRBJ1-1|TRBV18
CASSPRANTEAFF
TGTGCCAGCTCACCACGGGCGAACACTGAAGCTTTCTTT
>.|.|TRBJ1-1|TRBV15
CATSRDGGNTEAFF
TGTGCCACCAGCAGAGATGGCGGGAACACTGAAGCTTTCTTT
>TRBD1|.|TRBJ2-5|TRBV10-1
CASSQSGTGLETQYF
TGCGCCAGCAGCCAGTCCGGGACAGGGTTGGAGACCCAGTACTTC
>.|.|TRBJ1-1|TRBV29-1
CSVPDTAWEAFF
TGCAGCGTCCCCGACACGGCATGGGAAGCTTTCTTT
>.|.|TRBJ2-1|TRBV9
CASSVDSHNEQFF
TGTGCCAGCAGCGTAGACAGCCACAATGAGCAGTTCTTC
>TRBD2|once|TRBJ2-1|TRBV29-1
CSVVGLAGGEQFF
TGCAGCGTTGTTGGACTAGCGGGGGGGGAGCAGTTCTTC
>TRBD1|.|TRBJ1-1|TRBV18
CASTVTGDTEAFF
TGTGCCAGCACCGTGACAGGGGACACTGAAGCTTTCTTT
>TRBD1|.|TRBJ1-5|TRBV19
CASSIIGQGNQPQHF
TGTGCCAGTAGTATAATCGGACAGGGCAATCAGCCCCAGCATTTT
>TRBD1|.|TRBJ1-4|TRBV7-9
CASSLGQGAFGEKLFF
TGTGCCAGCAGCTTGGGACAGGGGGCGTTTGGAGAAAAACTGTTTTTT
>.|.|TRBJ1-5|TRBV6-5
CASSGWREGNQPQHF
TGTGCCAGCAGCGGCTGGCGTGAGGGCAATCAGCCCCAGCATTTT
>TRBD1|.|TRBJ1-1|TRBV20-1
CSAWTGREAFF
TGCAGTGCTTGGACAGGGAGGGAAGCTTTCTTT
>TRBD2|.|TRBJ2-1|TRBV5-1
CASSLHSGGAGRNEQFF
TGCGCCAGCAGCTTGCATAGCGGGGGGGCCGGTAGGAATGAGCAGTTCTTC
>.|.|TRBJ1-1|TRBV7-5
CVRSLLRENTEAFF
TGTGTCAGAAGCTTACTCCGGGAGAACACTGAAGCTTTCTTT
>TRBD1|.|TRBJ2-3|TRBV5-1
CASSLGGTGVTDTQYF
TGCGCCAGCAGCTTGGGAGGGACAGGGGTGACAGATACGCAGTATTTT